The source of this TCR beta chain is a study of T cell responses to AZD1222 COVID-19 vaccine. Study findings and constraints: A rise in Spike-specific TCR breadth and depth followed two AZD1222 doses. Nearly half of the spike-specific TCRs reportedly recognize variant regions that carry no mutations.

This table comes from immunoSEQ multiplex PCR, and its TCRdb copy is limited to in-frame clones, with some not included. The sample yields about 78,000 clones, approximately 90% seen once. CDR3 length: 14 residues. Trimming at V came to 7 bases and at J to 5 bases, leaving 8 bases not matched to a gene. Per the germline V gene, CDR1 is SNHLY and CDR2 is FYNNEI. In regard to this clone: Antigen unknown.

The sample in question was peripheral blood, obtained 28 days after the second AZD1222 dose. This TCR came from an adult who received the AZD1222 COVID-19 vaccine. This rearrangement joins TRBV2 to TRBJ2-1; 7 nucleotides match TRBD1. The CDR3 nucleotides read TGTGCCAGCATTTTGACAGGGTCTCACAATGAGCAGTTCTTC. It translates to CASILTGSHNEQFF.